The clone carrying this TCR beta chain was observed a few times. The antigen remains undetermined. To make TCR beta libraries, researchers used iRepertoire HTBI primers and Arm-PCR of CDR3 regions. In the source study's methods: The study identified 50 to 70 TRBV and some 15 TRBJ segments across samples. MiXCR was run by TCRdb on the multiplex PCR reads, yielding one entry per CDR3 protein. TCRdb's processing, not the study's, gives the V and J calls here. This table has hundreds of thousands of distinct CDR3 sequences, 20% appearing once. This sample's time point: persistent/refractory GD, antithyroid drugs over 5 years with positive TRAb. Following extraction of RNA from PBMCs, that RNA was used to make the TCR library. EDTA tubes were used for drawing around 8.8 milliliters of peripheral blood. The record originates from a study of regulatory T cells in long-lasting Graves disease. Study results and limitations: Possibly, too few samples lowered accuracy. Favored usage of TRBV28, TRBJ1-2 and TRBJ2-5 was recorded in persistent disease.

The germline V and J ends were trimmed by 2 bases and 3 bases, with 10 bases remaining between them. The germline gives CDR1 LGHNA, CDR2 YSLEER. This CDR3 is 14 amino acids long. The sequence derives from a female donor with Graves disease. The sequencing used peripheral blood mononuclear cells (PBMCs), collected when the disease was refractory, from a patient treated with antithyroid drugs. The V gene is TRBV4-3, the J gene TRBJ1-1; perhaps TRBD1 as D (5 bases). CDR3 residues: CASSQFDSHTEAFF. Here the CDR3 DNA reads TGCGCCAGCAGCCAATTCGACAGCCACACTGAAGCTTTCTTT.